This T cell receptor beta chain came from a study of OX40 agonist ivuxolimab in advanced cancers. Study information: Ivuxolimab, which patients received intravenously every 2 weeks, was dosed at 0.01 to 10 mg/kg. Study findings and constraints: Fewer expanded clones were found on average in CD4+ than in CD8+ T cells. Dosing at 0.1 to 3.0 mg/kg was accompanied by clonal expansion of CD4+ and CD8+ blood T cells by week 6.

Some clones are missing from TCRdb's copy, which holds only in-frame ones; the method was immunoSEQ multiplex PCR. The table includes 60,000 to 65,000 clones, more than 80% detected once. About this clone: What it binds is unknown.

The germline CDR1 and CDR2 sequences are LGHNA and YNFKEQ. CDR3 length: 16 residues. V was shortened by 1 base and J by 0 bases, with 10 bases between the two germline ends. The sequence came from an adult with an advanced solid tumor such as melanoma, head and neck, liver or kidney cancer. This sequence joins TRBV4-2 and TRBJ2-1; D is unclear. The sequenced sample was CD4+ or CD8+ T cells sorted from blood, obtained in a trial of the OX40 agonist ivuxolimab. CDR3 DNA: TGTGCCAGCAGCCAAGGGACCGAAGGCTCCTACAATGAGCAGTTCTTC. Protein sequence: CASSQGTEGSYNEQFF.